This entry is about one T cell receptor beta chain. As for time point: healthy volunteer bleed at 2 weeks. Unfractionated whole blood was the source from which total RNA was extracted. This entry is derived from a study of human T cells and chemical hapten exposure. From the RACE reads, TCRdb called clonotypes with MiXCR, one entry per CDR3 protein. Of about 93,000 distinct CDR3 sequences listed, approximately 8.2% are singletons. The CDR3 has 15 residues. V lost 5 bases and J lost 8; bases outside the gene matches: 10. The rearrangement uses TRBV12-3 or TRBV12-4 and TRBJ1-2; TRBD1 matches at 11 bases. The TCR was taken from a female donor in good health. Some clones in this sample may be carry-over from other donors' samples. Source material: whole blood. CDR3 nucleotides: TGTGCCAGCAGTCGTCCTGGACAGGGGGCGGAGGGCTACACCTTC. Translated: CASSRPGQGAEGYTF.